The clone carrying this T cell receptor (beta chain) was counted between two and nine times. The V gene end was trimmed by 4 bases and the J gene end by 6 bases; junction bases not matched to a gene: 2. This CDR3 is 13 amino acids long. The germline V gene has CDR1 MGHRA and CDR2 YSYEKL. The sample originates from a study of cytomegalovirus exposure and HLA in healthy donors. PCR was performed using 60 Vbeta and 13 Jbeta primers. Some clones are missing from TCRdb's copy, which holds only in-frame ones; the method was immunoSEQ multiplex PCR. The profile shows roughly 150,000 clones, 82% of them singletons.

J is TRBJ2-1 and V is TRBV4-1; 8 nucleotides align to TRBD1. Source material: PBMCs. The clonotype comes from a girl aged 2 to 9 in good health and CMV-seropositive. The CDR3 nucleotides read TGCGCCAGCAGCCGCGGACAGGGCAATGAGCAGTTCTTC. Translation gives CASSRGQGNEQFF.